One T cell receptor (beta chain) is described in this entry. Generated by immunoSEQ multiplex PCR, the TCRdb table keeps only in-frame clones and is missing some. This sample carries 300,000 to 400,000 clones, approximately 86% of them seen once, and the ten largest clones take 2.5% to 3.5%. These data come from a study of blood T cell repertoires in COVID-19. As for the study in general: The United States, Italy and Spain supplied acute and convalescent COVID-19 samples. PBMCs, B-cell-depleted T cells, or T cells provided the cDNA or gDNA that made up the material.

Material: peripheral blood. This receptor was identified in a human donor in a cohort sampled during active COVID-19.

The chain's CDR3 is CASSEPGLAGGKQFF. The CDR3 DNA is TGCGCCAGCAGTGAGCCGGGACTAGCGGGAGGGAAGCAGTTCTTC. This sequence joins TRBV10-1 and TRBJ2-1; 16 bases line up with TRBD2. The germline V gene has CDR1 WNHNN and CDR2 SYGVQD (reference sequence). CDR3 size: 15 residues. V lost 2 bases and J lost 11; bases outside the gene matches: 3.